This T cell receptor (beta chain) was obtained from a study of T-cell memory formation after mild COVID-19. MiXCR, run by TCRdb on the 5' RACE reads, gives a single entry per CDR3 protein. The table records 50,000 or so distinct CDR3 sequences, roughly 26% of them present only once. Looked up from germline, CDR1 is SGHTA and CDR2 is FQGNSA. V lost 5 bases and J 1 base, leaving 17 bases between the germline ends. The CDR3 is made up of 16 amino acids. What was sequenced was PBMCs or a T cell subset sorted from them (not recorded which). The V call is TRBV7-2, the J call TRBJ1-1; D gene unclear. The source is a man aged 18 to 35 who had mild COVID-19 (a few samples of this study predate the infection). Cell type and time point are not known. The CDR3 DNA is TGTGCCAGCAGCCCCTCGTTTCGGGGTCGGAACACTGAAGCTTTCTTT. Translation gives CASSPSFRGRNTEAFF.